This section outlines one T cell receptor (beta chain) sequence together with its context. The record originates from a study of blood T cell repertoires in COVID-19. Across the study: Samples representing acute and convalescent COVID-19 were sourced from the United States, Italy and Spain.

The protocol was immunoSEQ multiplex PCR, while the TCRdb copy is restricted to in-frame clones and leaves out a portion. Here the sample spans 150,000 to 200,000 clones, roughly 87% being singletons. Sequences were obtained from peripheral blood. The TCR was taken from a woman between 65 and 79 years old with COVID-19, enrolled during active disease.

CDR3 sequence reads: CASSVKLAGVGNEQFF. The DNA for the CDR3 is TGTGCCAGCAGCGTAAAACTAGCGGGAGTCGGCAATGAGCAGTTCTTC. The genes are TRBV9 and TRBJ2-1; 11 bases map to TRBD2. V lost 1 base to trimming and J lost 6 bases; unmatched junction nucleotides: 6. The germline CDR1 and CDR2 sequences are SGDLS and YYNGEE. The CDR3 has 16 residues.